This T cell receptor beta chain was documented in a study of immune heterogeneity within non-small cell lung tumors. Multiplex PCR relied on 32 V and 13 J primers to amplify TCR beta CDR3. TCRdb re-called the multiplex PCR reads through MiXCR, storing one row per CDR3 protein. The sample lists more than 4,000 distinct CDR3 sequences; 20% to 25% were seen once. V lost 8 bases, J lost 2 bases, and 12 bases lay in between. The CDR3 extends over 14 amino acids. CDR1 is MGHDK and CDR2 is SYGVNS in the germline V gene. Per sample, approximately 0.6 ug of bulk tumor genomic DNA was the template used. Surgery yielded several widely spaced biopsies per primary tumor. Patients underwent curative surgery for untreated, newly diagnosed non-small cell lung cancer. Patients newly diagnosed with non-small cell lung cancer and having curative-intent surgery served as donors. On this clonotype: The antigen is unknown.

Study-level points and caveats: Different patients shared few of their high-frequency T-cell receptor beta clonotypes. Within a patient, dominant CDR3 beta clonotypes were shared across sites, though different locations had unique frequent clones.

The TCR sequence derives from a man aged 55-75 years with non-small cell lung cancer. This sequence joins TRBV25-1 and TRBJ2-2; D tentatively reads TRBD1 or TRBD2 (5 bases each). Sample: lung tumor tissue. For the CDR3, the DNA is TGTGCCAGCGGAACCGGGACCAACACCGGGGAGCTGTTTTTT. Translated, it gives CASGTGTNTGELFF.